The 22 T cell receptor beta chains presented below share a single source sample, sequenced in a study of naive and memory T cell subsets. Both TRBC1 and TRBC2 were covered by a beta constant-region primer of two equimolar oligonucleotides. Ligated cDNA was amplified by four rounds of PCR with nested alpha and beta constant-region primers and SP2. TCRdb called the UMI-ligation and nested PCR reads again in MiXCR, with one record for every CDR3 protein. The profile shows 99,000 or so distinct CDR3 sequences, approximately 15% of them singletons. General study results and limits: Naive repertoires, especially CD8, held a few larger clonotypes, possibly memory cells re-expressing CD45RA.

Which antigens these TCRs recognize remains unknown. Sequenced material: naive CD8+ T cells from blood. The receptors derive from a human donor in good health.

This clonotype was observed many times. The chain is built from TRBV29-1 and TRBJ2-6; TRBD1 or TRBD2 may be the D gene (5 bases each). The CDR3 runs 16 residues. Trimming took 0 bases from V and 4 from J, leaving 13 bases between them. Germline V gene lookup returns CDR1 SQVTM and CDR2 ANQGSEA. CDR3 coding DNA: TGCAGCGTTGAAGATCTAACGGGGCCCGGGGCCAACGTCCTGACTTTC. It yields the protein CSVEDLTGPGANVLTF.

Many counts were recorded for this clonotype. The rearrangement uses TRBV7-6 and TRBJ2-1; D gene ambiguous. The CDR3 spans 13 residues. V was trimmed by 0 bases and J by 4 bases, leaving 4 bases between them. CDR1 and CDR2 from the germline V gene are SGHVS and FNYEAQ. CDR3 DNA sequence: TGTGCCAGCAGCTTAGCTGTATACAATGAGCAGTTCTTC. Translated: CASSLAVYNEQFF.

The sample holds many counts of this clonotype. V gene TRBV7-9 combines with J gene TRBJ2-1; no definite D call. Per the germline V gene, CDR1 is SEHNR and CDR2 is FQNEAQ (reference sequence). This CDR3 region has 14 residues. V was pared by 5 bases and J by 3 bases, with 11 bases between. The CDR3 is CASSPREVYNEQFF. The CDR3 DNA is TGTGCCAGCAGCCCCCGAGAGGTCTACAATGAGCAGTTCTTC. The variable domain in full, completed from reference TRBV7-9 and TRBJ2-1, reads DTGVSQNPRHKITKRGQNVTFRCDPISEHNRLYWYRQTLGQGPEFLTYFQNEAQLEKSRLLSDRFSAERPKGSFSTLEIQRTEQGDSAMYLCASSPREVYNEQFFGPGTRLTVL.

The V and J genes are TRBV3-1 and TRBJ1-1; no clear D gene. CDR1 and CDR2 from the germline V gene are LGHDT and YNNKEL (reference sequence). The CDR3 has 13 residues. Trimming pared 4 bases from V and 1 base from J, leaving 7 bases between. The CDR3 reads CASSPWGNTEAFF. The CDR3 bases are TGTGCCAGCAGCCCCTGGGGGAACACTGAAGCTTTCTTT.

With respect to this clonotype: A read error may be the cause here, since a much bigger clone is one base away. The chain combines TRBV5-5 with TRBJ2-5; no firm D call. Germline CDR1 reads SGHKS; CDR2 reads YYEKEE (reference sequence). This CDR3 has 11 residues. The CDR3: CASSYSETKYF. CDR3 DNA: TGTGCCAGCAGCTACTCAGAGACCAAGTACTTC.

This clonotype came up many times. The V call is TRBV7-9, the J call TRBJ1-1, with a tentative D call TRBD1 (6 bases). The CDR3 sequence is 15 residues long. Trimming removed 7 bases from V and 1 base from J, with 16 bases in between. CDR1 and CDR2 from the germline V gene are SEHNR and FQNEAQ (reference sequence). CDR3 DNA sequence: TGTGCCAGCACCTCCTGGACAGAGGGGAACACTGAAGCTTTCTTT. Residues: CASTSWTEGNTEAFF. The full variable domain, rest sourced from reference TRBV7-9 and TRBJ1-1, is DTGVSQNPRHKITKRGQNVTFRCDPISEHNRLYWYRQTLGQGPEFLTYFQNEAQLEKSRLLSDRFSAERPKGSFSTLEIQRTEQGDSAMYLCASTSWTEGNTEAFFGQGTRLTVV.

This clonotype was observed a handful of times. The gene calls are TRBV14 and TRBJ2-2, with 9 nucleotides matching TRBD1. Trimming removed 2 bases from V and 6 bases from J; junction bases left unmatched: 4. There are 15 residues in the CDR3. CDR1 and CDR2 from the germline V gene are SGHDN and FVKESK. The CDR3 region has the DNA TGTGCCAGCAGCCAACGGACAGGGGCACCCGGGGAGCTGTTTTTT. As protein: CASSQRTGAPGELFF.

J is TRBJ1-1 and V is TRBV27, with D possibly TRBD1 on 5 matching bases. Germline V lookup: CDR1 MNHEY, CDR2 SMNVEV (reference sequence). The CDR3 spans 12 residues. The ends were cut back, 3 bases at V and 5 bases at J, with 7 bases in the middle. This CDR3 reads CASSFWGTEAFF. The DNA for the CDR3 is TGTGCCAGCAGTTTTTGGGGGACTGAAGCTTTCTTT.

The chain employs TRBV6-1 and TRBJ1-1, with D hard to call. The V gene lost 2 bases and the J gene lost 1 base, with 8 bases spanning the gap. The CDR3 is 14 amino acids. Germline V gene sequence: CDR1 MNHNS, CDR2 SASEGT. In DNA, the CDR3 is TGTGCCAGCAGTGAAAAGGAGTCGAACACTGAAGCTTTCTTT. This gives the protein CASSEKESNTEAFF.

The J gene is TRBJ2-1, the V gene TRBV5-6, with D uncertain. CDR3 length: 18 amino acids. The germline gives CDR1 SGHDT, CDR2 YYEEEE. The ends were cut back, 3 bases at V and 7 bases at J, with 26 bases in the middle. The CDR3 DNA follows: TGTGCCAGCAGCTCAATGAGTTGGGCAGGCGAGTTGATGAATGAGCAGTTCTTC. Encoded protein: CASSSMSWAGELMNEQFF.

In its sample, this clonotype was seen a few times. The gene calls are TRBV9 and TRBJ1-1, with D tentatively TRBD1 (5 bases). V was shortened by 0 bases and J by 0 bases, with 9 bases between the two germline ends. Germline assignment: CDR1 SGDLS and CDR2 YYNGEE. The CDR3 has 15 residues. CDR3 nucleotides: TGTGCCAGCAGCGTAGTTGGGGGAATGAACACTGAAGCTTTCTTT. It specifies CASSVVGGMNTEAFF.

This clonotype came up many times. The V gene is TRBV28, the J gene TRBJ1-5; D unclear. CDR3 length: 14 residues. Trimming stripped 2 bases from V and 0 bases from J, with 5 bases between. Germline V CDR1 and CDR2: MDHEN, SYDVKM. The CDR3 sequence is CASSLPYSNQPQHF. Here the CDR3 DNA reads TGTGCCAGCAGTTTACCTTATAGCAATCAGCCCCAGCATTTT.

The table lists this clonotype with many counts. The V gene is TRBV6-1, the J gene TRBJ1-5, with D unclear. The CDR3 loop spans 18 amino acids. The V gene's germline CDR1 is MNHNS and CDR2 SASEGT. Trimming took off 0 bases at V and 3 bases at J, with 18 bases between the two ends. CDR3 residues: CASSEAELRVPINQPQHF. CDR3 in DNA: TGTGCCAGCAGTGAAGCTGAGCTTAGGGTCCCCATCAATCAGCCCCAGCATTTT.

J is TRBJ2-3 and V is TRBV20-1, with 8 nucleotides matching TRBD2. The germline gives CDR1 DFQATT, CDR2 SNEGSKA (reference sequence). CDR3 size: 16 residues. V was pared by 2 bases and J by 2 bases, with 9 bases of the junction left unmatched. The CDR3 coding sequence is TGCAGTGCTAGATTTGGTAACGGGAGGGACACAGATACGCAGTATTTT. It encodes CSARFGNGRDTDTQYF.

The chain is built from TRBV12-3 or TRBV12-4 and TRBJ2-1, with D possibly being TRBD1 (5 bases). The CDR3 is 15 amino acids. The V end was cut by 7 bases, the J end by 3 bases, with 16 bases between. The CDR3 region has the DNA TGTGCCAGCACACAGGCCCTTGAAGTCTACAATGAGCAGTTCTTC. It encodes CASTQALEVYNEQFF.

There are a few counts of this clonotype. The CDR3 is CASSIDLGGGNEQFF. The CDR3, as DNA: TGTGCCAGTAGTATAGATCTGGGGGGAGGCAATGAGCAGTTCTTC. The V gene is TRBV19, the J gene TRBJ2-1; TRBD2 is a possible D gene (6 bases). V was shortened by 0 bases and J by 6 bases, with 12 bases between the two germline ends. The CDR3 extends over 15 amino acids. CDR1 and CDR2 (germline): LNHDA, SQIVND (reference sequence). Using reference TRBV19 and TRBJ2-1 for the parts outside the CDR3, the full variable domain is DGGITQSPKYLFRKEGQNVTLSCEQNLNHDAMYWYRQDPGQGLRLIYYSQIVNDFQKGDIAEGYSVSREKKESFPLTVTSAQKNPTAFYLCASSIDLGGGNEQFFGPGTRLTVL.

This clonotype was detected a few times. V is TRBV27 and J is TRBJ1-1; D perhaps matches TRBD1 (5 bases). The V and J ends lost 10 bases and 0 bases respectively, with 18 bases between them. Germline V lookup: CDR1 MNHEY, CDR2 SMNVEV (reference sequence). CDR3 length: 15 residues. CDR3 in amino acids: CATVPRDGLNTEAFF. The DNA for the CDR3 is TGTGCCACCGTCCCCAGGGACGGGCTGAACACTGAAGCTTTCTTT.

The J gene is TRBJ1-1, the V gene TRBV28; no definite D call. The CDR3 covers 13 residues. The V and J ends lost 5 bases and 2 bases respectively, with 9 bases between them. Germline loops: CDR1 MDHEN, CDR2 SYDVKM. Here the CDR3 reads CASSGKANTEAFF. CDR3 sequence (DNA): TGTGCCAGCAGTGGTAAGGCCAACACTGAAGCTTTCTTT.

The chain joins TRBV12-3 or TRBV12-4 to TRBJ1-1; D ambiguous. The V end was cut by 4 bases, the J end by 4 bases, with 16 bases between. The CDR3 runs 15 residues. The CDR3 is CASSYTGSPSTEAFF. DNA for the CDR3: TGTGCCAGCAGTTACACCGGCAGTCCAAGCACTGAAGCTTTCTTT.

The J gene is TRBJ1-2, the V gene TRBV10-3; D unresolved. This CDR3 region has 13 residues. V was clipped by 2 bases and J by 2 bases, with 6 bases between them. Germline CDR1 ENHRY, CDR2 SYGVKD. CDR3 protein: CAISETANYGYTF. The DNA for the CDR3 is TGTGCCATCAGTGAGACGGCAAACTATGGCTACACCTTC.

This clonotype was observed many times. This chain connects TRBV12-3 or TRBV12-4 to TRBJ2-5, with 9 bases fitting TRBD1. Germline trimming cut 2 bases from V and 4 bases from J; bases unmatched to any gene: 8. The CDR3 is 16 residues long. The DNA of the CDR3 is TGTGCCAGCAGTTTACCACCGGGACAGGGAGCAGAGACCCAGTACTTC. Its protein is CASSLPPGQGAETQYF.

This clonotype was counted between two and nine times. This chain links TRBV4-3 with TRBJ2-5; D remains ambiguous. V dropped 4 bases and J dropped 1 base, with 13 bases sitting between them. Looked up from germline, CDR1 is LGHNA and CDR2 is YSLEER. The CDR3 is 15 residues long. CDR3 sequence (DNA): TGCGCCAGCAGCCGGCAGGCTGGGCGCCAAGAGACCCAGTACTTC. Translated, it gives CASSRQAGRQETQYF.